Listed below are T cell receptor beta chains from one sample, sequenced in a study of blood T cell repertoires in COVID-19. The data were produced by immunoSEQ multiplex PCR, yet TCRdb's version contains in-frame clones alone and is incomplete. This table has 190,000 or so clones, roughly 78% appearing once. What was sequenced was peripheral blood. These receptors came from a woman over 75 with active or convalescent COVID-19. The CDR3 runs from the conserved cysteine through the conserved F or W. The D gene is left open where the match is weak. A row's size may be missing; if present it is once, few, many or a size class.

D gene,V gene,clone size,J gene,CDR3 protein,CDR3 DNA
-,TRBV6-5,once,TRBJ1-5,CASSYTGHSNQPQHF,TGTGCCAGCAGTTATACAGGGCATAGCAATCAGCCCCAGCATTTT
-,TRBV13,-,TRBJ2-3,CASSPSPISGTDTQYF,TGTGCCAGCAGCCCGTCCCCAATCTCAGGCACAGATACGCAGTATTTT
-,TRBV9,-,TRBJ2-6,CASSVGGTGANVLTF,TGTGCCAGCAGCGTAGGCGGGACTGGGGCCAACGTCCTGACTTTC
TRBD1,TRBV23-1,-,TRBJ1-2,CASSQCGTGGRVSSYTF,TGCGCCAGCAGTCAATGTGGGACAGGGGGGCGGGTTAGTAGCTACACCTTC
TRBD1,TRBV5-5,-,TRBJ2-4,CASSTGTGKNIQYF,TGTGCCAGCAGCACGGGGACAGGGAAAAACATTCAGTACTTC
-,TRBV5-1,-,TRBJ2-6,CASSFETGANVLTF,TGCGCCAGCAGCTTCGAGACTGGGGCCAACGTCCTGACTTTC
TRBD2,TRBV7-2,once,TRBJ2-2,CASSSPAGGITGELFF,TGTGCCAGCAGCTCTCCAGCGGGGGGGATCACCGGGGAGCTGTTTTTT
TRBD1,TRBV28,-,TRBJ1-2,CASSSQQGIYTF,TGTGCCAGCAGCTCCCAACAGGGGATCTACACCTTC
-,TRBV19,-,TRBJ2-7,CASSTHYEQYF,TGTGCCAGTAGTACCCACTACGAGCAGTACTTC
-,TRBV7-9,once,TRBJ1-1,CASSQAPPNTEAFF,TGTGCCAGCAGCCAAGCTCCCCCGAACACTGAAGCTTTCTTT
TRBD1,TRBV6-2/TRBV6-3,-,TRBJ2-4,CASSSGQALSLIQYF,TGTGCCAGCAGTTCCGGACAGGCGCTCTCCCTTATTCAGTACTTC
-,TRBV7-2,few,TRBJ2-2,CASSLLIGGEAISELFF,TGTGCCAGCAGCTTATTAATAGGGGGAGAAGCGATTTCGGAGCTGTTTTTT
-,TRBV5-1,once,TRBJ1-4,CASSVQGLGEKLFF,TGCGCCAGCAGCGTACAGGGTTTGGGTGAAAAACTGTTTTTT
TRBD2,TRBV15,few,TRBJ2-1,CATSRGLTGGFYNEQFF,TGTGCCACCAGCAGGGGGTTGACGGGGGGTTTTTACAATGAGCAGTTCTTC
TRBD1,TRBV5-8,-,TRBJ1-3,CASSRRDRVTGNTIYF,TGTGCCAGCAGCCGCCGGGACAGGGTAACTGGAAACACCATATATTTT
TRBD1,TRBV12-3/TRBV12-4,few,TRBJ1-1,CASRSTGVVEAFF,TGTGCCAGCAGATCCACAGGGGTGGTTGAAGCTTTCTTT
TRBD1,TRBV5-5,-,TRBJ2-2,CASSLQQGVNTGELFF,TGTGCCAGCAGCTTGCAGCAGGGGGTGAACACCGGGGAGCTGTTTTTT
TRBD2,TRBV5-6,-,TRBJ2-7,CASSSIAGGPLEQYF,TGTGCCAGCAGTTCGATAGCGGGGGGGCCGCTCGAGCAGTACTTC
-,TRBV19,-,TRBJ2-7,CASSIGTRQASYEQYF,TGTGCCAGTAGTATCGGAACTCGACAGGCCTCCTACGAGCAGTACTTC
TRBD1,TRBV4-3,-,TRBJ1-4,CASSQADRPGEKLFF,TGCGCCAGCAGCCAGGCGGACAGGCCGGGAGAAAAACTGTTTTTT
TRBD1,TRBV15,few,TRBJ1-5,CATSADRGPQPQHF,TGTGCCACCAGCGCGGACAGGGGGCCCCAGCCCCAGCATTTT
-,TRBV5-8,-,TRBJ1-6,CASSLAGGYNSPLHF,TGTGCCAGCAGCTTGGCCGGGGGATATAATTCACCCCTCCACTTT
TRBD1,TRBV2,few,TRBJ1-1,CASRQGRNTEAFF,TGTGCCAGCAGACAGGGGAGGAACACTGAAGCTTTCTTT
-,TRBV4-1,-,TRBJ1-5,CASSQGRGNQPQHF,TGCGCCAGCAGCCAAGGACGGGGAAATCAGCCCCAGCATTTT
TRBD1,TRBV18,few,TRBJ2-7,CASSPSHRGSYEQYF,TGTGCCAGCTCACCAAGTCACAGGGGATCCTACGAGCAGTACTTC
-,TRBV7-9,once,TRBJ1-2,CASSLGLEGYGYTF,TGTGCCAGCAGCTTAGGTCTGGAGGGATACGGCTACACCTTC
-,TRBV9,few,TRBJ2-7,CASSGVLAYEQYF,TGTGCCAGCAGCGGCGTACTAGCCTACGAGCAGTACTTC
-,TRBV18,-,TRBJ2-2,CASSPQRNTGELFF,TGTGCCAGCTCACCACAGCGGAACACCGGGGAGCTGTTTTTT
TRBD1,TRBV24-1,-,TRBJ2-5,CATSDRQGYQETQYF,TGTGCCACCAGTGACCGACAGGGTTACCAAGAGACCCAGTACTTC
-,TRBV4-1,-,TRBJ1-5,CASSQVPGPDQPQHF,TGCGCCAGCAGCCAAGTCCCAGGGCCCGATCAGCCCCAGCATTTT
TRBD1,TRBV9,-,TRBJ2-2,CASSVRQGGTGELFF,TGTGCCAGCAGCGTAAGACAGGGGGGCACCGGGGAGCTGTTTTTT
TRBD2,TRBV20-1,-,TRBJ2-7,CSASFQRGVSSSYEQYF,TGCAGTGCTAGTTTCCAGCGGGGGGTCTCGAGCTCCTACGAGCAGTACTTC
TRBD2,TRBV28,-,TRBJ2-1,CASSQLARLGTSGGDEQFF,TGTGCCAGCAGCCAGTTGGCCCGGTTGGGGACTAGCGGGGGGGATGAGCAGTTCTTC
-,TRBV7-8,-,TRBJ2-7,CASSFSRSEQYF,TGTGCCAGCAGCTTTAGTAGATCCGAGCAGTACTTC
TRBD2,TRBV10-1,few,TRBJ2-1,CASSGCGGVYNEQFF,TGCGCCAGCAGTGGATGCGGGGGGGTTTACAATGAGCAGTTCTTC
-,TRBV29-1,-,TRBJ1-6,CSVREGNSPLHF,TGCAGCGTTCGCGAGGGCAATTCACCCCTCCACTTT